One TCR beta chain is described in this entry. It was with random hexamers that 0.5 to 1 ug RNA was reverse transcribed. In TCRdb, the immunoSEQ multiplex PCR reads were re-called with MiXCR into one record per CDR3 protein. The repertoire holds approximately 140,000 distinct CDR3 sequences, approximately 96% seen once, with over 0.1% in the top ten. V shed 0 bases and J shed 4 bases, with 24 bases lying between them. CDR3 size: 19 residues. Germline V gene sequence: CDR1 ENHRY, CDR2 SYGVKD. These data come from a study of CD8 T cells in Susac syndrome. The TCR originated in a human donor with multiple sclerosis. Sequencing input: CD4+ T cells from PBMCs. The chain recombines TRBV10-3 with TRBJ2-5; D is unresolved. Here the CDR3 reads CAISESQTLTGTMGETQYF. The CDR3 DNA follows: TGTGCCATCAGTGAGTCACAAACCCTAACGGGCACCATGGGAGAGACCCAGTACTTC.